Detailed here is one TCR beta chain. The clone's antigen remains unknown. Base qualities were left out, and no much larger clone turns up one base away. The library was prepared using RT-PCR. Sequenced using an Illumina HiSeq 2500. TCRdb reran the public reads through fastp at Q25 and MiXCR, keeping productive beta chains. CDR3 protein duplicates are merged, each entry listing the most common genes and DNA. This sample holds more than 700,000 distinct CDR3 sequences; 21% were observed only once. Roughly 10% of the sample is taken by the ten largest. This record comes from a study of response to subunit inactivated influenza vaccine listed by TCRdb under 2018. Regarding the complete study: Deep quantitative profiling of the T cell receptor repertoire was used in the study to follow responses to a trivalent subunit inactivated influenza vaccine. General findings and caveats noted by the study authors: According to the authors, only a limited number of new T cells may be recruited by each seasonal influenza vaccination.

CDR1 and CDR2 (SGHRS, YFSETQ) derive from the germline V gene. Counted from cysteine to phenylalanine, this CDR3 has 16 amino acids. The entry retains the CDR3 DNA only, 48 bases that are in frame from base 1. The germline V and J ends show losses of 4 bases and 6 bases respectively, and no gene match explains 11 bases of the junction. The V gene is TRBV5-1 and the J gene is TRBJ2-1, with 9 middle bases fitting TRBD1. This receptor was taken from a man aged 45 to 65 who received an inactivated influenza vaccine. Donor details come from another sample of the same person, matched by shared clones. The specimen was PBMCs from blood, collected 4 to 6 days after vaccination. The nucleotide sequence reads TGCGCCAGCAGCCGGTCCCGACAGGGGGGCATCAATGAGCAGTTCTTC. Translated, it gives CASSRSRQGGINEQFF.